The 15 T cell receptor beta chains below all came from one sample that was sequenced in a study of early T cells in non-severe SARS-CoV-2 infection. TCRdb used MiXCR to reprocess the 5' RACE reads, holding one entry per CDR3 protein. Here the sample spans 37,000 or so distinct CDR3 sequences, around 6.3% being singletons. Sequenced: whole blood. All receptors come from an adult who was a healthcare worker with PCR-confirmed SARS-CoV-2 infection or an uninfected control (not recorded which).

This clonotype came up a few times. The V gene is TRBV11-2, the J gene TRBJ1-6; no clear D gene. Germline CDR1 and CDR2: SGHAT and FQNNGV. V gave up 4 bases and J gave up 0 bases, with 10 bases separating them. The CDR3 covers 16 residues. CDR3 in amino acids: CASSSRYFSYNSPLHF. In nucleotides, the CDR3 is TGTGCCAGCAGCTCCCGGTACTTCTCCTATAATTCACCCCTCCACTTT.

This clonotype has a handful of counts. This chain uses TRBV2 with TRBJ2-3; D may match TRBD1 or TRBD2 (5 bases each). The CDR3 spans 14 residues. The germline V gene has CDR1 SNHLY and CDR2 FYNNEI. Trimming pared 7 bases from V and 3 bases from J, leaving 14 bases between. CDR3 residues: CASTKGLATDTQYF. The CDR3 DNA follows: TGTGCCAGCACTAAGGGGCTAGCAACAGATACGCAGTATTTT.

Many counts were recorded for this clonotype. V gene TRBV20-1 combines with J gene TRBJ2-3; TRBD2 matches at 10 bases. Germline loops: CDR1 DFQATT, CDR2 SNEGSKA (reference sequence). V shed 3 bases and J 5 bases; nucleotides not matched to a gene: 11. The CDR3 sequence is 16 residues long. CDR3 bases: TGCAGTGCTAGCCCTCCCACTAGCGGGATAGGAGATACGCAGTATTTT. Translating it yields CSASPPTSGIGDTQYF.

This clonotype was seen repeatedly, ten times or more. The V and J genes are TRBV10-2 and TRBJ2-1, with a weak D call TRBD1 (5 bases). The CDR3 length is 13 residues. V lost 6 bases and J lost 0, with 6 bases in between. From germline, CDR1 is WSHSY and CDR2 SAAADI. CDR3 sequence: CASRDTSYNEQFF. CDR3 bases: TGCGCCAGCAGGGACACCTCCTACAATGAGCAGTTCTTC.

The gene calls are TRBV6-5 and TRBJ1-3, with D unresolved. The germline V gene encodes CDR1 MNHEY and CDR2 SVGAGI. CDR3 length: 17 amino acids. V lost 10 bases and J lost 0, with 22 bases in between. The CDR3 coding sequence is TGTGCCACCCACCGTGGAGTCAGGCAGTTCTCTGGAAACACCATATATTTT. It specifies CATHRGVRQFSGNTIYF.

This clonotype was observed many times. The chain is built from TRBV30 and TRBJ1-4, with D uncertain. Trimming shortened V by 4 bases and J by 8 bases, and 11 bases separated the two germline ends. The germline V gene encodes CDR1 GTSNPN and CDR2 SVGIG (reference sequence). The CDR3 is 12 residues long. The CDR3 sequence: CAWTQTPEKLFF. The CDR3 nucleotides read TGTGCCTGGACTCAGACTCCAGAAAAACTGTTTTTT.

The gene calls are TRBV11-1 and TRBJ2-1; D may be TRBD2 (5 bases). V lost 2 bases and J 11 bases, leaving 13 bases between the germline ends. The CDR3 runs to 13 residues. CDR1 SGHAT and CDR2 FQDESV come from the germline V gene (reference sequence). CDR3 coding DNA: TGTGCCAGCAGCTTAAGGGAGAATGGTAAGCAGTTCTTC. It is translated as CASSLRENGKQFF. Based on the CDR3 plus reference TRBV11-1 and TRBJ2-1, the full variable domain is EAEVAQSPRYKITEKSQAVAFWCDPISGHATLYWYRQILGQGPELLVQFQDESVVDDSQLPKDRFSAERLKGVDSTLKIQPAELGDSAMYLCASSLRENGKQFFGPGTRLTVL.

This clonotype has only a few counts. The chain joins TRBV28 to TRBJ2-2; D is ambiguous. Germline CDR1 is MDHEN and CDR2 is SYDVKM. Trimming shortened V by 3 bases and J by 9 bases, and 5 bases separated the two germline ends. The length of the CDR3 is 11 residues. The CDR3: CASSFGRELFF. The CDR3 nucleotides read TGTGCCAGCAGTTTTGGGCGGGAGCTGTTTTTT.

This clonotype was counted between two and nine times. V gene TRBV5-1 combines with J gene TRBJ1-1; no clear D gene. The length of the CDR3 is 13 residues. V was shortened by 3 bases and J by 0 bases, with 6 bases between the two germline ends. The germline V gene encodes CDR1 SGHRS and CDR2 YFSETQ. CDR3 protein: CASSSLMNTEAFF. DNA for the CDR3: TGCGCCAGCAGCTCCCTTATGAACACTGAAGCTTTCTTT.

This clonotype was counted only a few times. DNA for the CDR3: TGCAGCGTTACCCAAACTCACGGGACAGGGGACGAGCAGTACTTC. It encodes CSVTQTHGTGDEQYF. The gene calls are TRBV29-1 and TRBJ2-7, with TRBD1 identical over 10 bases. This CDR3 is built from 15 residues. Germline trimming cut 5 bases from V and 5 bases from J; bases unmatched to any gene: 12. Germline CDR1 and CDR2: SQVTM and ANQGSEA.

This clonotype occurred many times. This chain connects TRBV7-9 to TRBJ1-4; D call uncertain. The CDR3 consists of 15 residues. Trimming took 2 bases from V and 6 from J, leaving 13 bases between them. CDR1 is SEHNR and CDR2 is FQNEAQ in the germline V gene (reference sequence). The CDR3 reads CASSLNAAVDEKLFF. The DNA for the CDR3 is TGTGCCAGCAGCTTAAACGCAGCAGTAGATGAAAAACTGTTTTTT.

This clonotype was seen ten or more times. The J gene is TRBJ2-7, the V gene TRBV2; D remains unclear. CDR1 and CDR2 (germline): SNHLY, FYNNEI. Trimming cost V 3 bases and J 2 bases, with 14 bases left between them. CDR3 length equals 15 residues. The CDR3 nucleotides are TGTGCCAGCAGTGAGTCGGCTGATTTCACCTACGAGCAGTACTTC. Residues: CASSESADFTYEQYF.

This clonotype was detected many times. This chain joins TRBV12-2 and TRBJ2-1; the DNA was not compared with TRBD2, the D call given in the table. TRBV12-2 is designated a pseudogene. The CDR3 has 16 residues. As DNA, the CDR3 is TGTGCAAGTCGCCGGACTAGCGGGAGTGGGAACAATGAGCAGTTCTTC. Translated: CASRRTSGSGNNEQFF.

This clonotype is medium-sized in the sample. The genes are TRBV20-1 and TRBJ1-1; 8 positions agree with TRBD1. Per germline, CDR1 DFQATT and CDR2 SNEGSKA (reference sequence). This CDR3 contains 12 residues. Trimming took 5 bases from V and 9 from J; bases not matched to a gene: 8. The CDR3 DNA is TGCAGTGCTTTTCAACAGGGGGAAAAAGCTTTCTTT. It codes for CSAFQQGEKAFF.

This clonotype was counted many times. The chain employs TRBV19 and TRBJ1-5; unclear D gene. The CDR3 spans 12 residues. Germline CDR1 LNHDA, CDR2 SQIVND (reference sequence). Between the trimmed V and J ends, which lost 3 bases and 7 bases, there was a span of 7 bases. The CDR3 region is CASSMRQQPQHF. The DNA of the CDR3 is TGTGCCAGTAGTATGAGGCAGCAGCCCCAGCATTTT.